The clone carrying this T cell receptor (beta chain) was observed a single time. What it recognizes is unknown. The data were produced by immunoSEQ multiplex PCR, yet TCRdb's version contains in-frame clones alone and is incomplete. The sample consists of roughly 190,000 clones, around 92% of them appearing once. The data stem from a study of T cell responses to AZD1222 COVID-19 vaccine. Study results and limitations: Only 6 or 7 AZD1222 recipients tested seropositive at baseline. Rises in breadth and depth of Spike-specific TCRs came after two AZD1222 doses.

The input for sequencing was peripheral blood, taken on day 0 of AZD1222 vaccination. The TCR originated in an adult in good health.

The CDR3: CASSQGRSADTQYF. In nucleotides, the CDR3 is TGCGCCAGCAGCCAGGGTCGGTCCGCGGATACGCAGTATTTT. The V and J genes are TRBV4-1 and TRBJ2-3; D call uncertain. The CDR3 runs 14 residues. In germline, CDR1 is MGHRA, CDR2 YSYEKL. Trimming pared 3 bases from V and 6 bases from J, leaving 13 bases between.